Below are 9 T cell receptor beta chains sequenced from a single sample in a study of T cell responses to AZD1222 COVID-19 vaccine. Repertoires were generated with immunoSEQ multiplex PCR, while TCRdb's copy carries only in-frame clones and drops some. The table records roughly 40,000 clones, about nine tenths of them present only once. The specimen comprised peripheral blood, sampled 28 days after the second AZD1222 dose. The receptors originated from an adult who received the AZD1222 COVID-19 vaccine.

V gene TRBV28 combines with J gene TRBJ2-5, with a tentative D call TRBD2 (6 bases). The CDR3 sequence is 14 residues long. V shed 5 bases and J shed 2 bases, with 12 bases lying between them. CDR1 and CDR2 (germline): MDHEN, SYDVKM. CDR3: CASSPEGQQETQYF. DNA of the CDR3: TGTGCCAGCAGTCCGGAGGGCCAACAAGAGACCCAGTACTTC.

V and J are TRBV29-1 and TRBJ2-7; 7 positions match TRBD1. Per the germline V gene, CDR1 is SQVTM and CDR2 is ANQGSEA. Trimming at V came to 6 bases and at J to 2 bases, leaving 13 bases not matched to a gene. This CDR3 has 15 residues. CDR3 region: CSVGPGGQATYEQYF. In DNA, the CDR3 is TGCAGCGTAGGCCCCGGTGGACAGGCCACCTACGAGCAGTACTTC.

The sample holds one count of this clone. V is TRBV5-6 and J is TRBJ2-1, with 10 bases lining up with TRBD2. This CDR3 contains 17 residues. Germline assignment: CDR1 SGHDT and CDR2 YYEEEE. V trimming: 4 bases; J trimming: 2 bases; junction bases outside the gene matches: 9. The CDR3 DNA reads TGTGCCAGCAGCCCAGACCCTAGCGGGGGACCCTACAATGAGCAGTTCTTC. This sequence encodes CASSPDPSGGPYNEQFF. The variable domain in full, completed from reference TRBV5-6 and TRBJ2-1, reads DAGVTQSPTHLIKTRGQQVTLRCSPKSGHDTVSWYQQALGQGPQFIFQYYEEEERQRGNFPDRFSGHQFPNYSSELNVNALLLGDSALYLCASSPDPSGGPYNEQFFGPGTRLTVL.

The CDR3 region has the DNA TGTGCCAGCAGTTACGACCAGGGGACCCAGGCCCTCCACTTT. This encodes CASSYDQGTQALHF. This chain joins TRBV6-2 or TRBV6-3 and TRBJ1-6, with D perhaps matching TRBD1 (6 bases). The CDR3 is 14 residues long. Trimming shortened V by 2 bases and J by 14 bases, and 16 bases separated the two germline ends. Germline CDR1 is MNHEY and CDR2 is SVGEGT.

The rearrangement links TRBV14 to TRBJ1-1; weak D call: TRBD1 (5 bases). With 1 base removed from V and 6 bases from J, the gap between germline ends came to 15 bases. The V gene's germline CDR1 is SGHDN and CDR2 FVKESK. The CDR3 has 15 amino acids. CDR3 region: CASSQVQATRSEAFF. The CDR3 DNA reads as TGTGCCAGCAGCCAAGTACAGGCCACCAGATCTGAAGCTTTCTTT.

The rearrangement joins TRBV5-4 to TRBJ2-6, with D uncertain. The germline V gene encodes CDR1 SGHNT and CDR2 YYREEE (reference sequence). V lost 2 bases, J lost 2 bases, and 8 bases lay in between. The CDR3 runs to 15 residues. CDR3 region: CASSLGWTGANVLTF. CDR3 coding DNA: TGTGCCAGCAGCTTAGGGTGGACTGGGGCCAACGTCCTGACTTTC.

The chain joins TRBV5-1 to TRBJ2-1, with D perhaps being TRBD1 or TRBD2 (5 bases each). The CDR3 length is 13 residues. V was cut by 4 bases and J by 6 bases, with 11 bases left in between. Germline CDR1 reads SGHRS; CDR2 reads YFSETQ. CDR3 nucleotide sequence: TGCGCCAGCAGCCCGTCTGGGGGCAATGAGCAGTTCTTC. It translates to CASSPSGGNEQFF.

The chain has TRBV14 and TRBJ1-2; a possible D gene is TRBD1 (5 bases). Germline V gives CDR1 SGHDN, CDR2 FVKESK. V lost 0 bases, J lost 5 bases, and 7 bases lay in between. The CDR3 extends over 13 amino acids. DNA for the CDR3: TGTGCCAGCAGCCAAGACAGACAGTATGGCTACACCTTC. Its protein product is CASSQDRQYGYTF.

V gene TRBV30 combines with J gene TRBJ1-3; 7 nucleotides agree with TRBD1. Per the germline V gene, CDR1 is GTSNPN and CDR2 is SVGIG (reference sequence). CDR3 length: 12 residues. V was pared by 8 bases and J by 2 bases, with 3 bases of the junction left unmatched. DNA for the CDR3: TGTGCCAGGGGACAGCCTGGAAACACCATATATTTT. Amino acids: CARGQPGNTIYF.